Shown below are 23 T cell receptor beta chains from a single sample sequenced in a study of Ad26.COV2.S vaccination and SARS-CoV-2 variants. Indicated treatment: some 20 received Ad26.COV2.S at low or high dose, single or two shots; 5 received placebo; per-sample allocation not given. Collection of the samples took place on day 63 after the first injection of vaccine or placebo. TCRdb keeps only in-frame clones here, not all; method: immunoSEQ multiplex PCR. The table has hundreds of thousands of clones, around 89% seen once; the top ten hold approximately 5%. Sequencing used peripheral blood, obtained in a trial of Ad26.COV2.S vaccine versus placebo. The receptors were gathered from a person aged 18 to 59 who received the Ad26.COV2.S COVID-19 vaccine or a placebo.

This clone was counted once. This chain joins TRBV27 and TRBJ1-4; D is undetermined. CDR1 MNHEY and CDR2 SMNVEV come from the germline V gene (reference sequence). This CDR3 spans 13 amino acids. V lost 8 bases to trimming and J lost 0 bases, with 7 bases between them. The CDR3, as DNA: TGTGCCAGCTCCAGGACAACTAATGAAAAACTGTTTTTT. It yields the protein CASSRTTNEKLFF. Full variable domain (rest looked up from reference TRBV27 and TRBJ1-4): EAQVTQNPRYLITVTGKKLTVTCSQNMNHEYMSWYRQDPGLGLRQIYYSMNVEVTDKGDVPEGYKVSRKEKRNFPLILESPSPNQTSLYFCASSRTTNEKLFFGSGTQLSVL.

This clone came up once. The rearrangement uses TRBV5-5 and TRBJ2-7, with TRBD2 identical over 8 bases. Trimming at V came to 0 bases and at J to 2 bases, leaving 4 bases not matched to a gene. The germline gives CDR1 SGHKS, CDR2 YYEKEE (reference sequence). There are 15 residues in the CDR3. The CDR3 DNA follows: TGTGCCAGCAGCTTGGACCCCGGGGGGGCCTACGAGCAGTACTTC. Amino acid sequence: CASSLDPGGAYEQYF. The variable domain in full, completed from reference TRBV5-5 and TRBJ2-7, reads DAGVTQSPTHLIKTRGQQVTLRCSPISGHKSVSWYQQVLGQGPQFIFQYYEKEERGRGNFPDRFSARQFPNYSSELNVNALLLGDSALYLCASSLDPGGAYEQYFGPGTRLTVT.

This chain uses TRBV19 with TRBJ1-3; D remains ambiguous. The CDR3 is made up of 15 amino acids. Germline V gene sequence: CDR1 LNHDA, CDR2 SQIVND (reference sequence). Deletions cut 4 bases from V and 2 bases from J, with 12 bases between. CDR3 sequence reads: CASSKPPGTGNTIYF. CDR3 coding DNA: TGTGCCAGTAGTAAACCCCCGGGAACTGGAAACACCATATATTTT.

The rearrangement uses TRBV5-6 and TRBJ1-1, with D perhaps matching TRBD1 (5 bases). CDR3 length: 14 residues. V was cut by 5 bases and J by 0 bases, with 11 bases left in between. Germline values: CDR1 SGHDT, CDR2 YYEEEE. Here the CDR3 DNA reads TGTGCCAGCAGGAGACGGGGGGTGAACACTGAAGCTTTCTTT. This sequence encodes CASRRRGVNTEAFF.

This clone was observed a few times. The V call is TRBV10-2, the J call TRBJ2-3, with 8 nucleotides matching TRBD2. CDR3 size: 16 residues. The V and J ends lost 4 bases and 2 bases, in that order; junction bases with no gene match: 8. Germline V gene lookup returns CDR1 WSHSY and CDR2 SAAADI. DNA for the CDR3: TGCGCCAGCAGTGCCAGCGGGAGTGGGGTCACAGATACGCAGTATTTT. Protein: CASSASGSGVTDTQYF.

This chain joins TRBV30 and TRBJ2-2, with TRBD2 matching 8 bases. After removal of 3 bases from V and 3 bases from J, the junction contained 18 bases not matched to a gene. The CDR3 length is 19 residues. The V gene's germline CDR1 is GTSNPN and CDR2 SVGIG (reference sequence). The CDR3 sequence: CAWSLWGSGIRVDTGELFF. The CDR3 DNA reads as TGTGCCTGGAGCTTATGGGGTAGCGGGATAAGAGTAGACACCGGGGAGCTGTTTTTT. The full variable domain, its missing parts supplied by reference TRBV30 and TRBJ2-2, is SQTIHQWPATLVQPVGSPLSLECTVEGTSNPNLYWYRQAAGRGLQLLFYSVGIGQISSEVPQNLSASRPQDRQFILSSKKLLLSDSGFYLCAWSLWGSGIRVDTGELFFGEGSRLTVL.

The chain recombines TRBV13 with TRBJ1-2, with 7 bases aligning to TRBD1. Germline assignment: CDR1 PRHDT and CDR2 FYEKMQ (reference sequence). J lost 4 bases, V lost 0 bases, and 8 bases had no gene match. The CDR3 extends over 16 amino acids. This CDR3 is CASSLGESWDSYGYTF. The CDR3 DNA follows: TGTGCCAGCAGCTTAGGGGAGTCGTGGGACAGCTATGGCTACACCTTC.

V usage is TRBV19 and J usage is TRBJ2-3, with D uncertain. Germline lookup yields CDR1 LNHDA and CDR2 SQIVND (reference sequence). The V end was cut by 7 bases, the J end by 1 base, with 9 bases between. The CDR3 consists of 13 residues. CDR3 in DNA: TGTGCCAGTAAAGGGTTAGGCACAGATACGCAGTATTTT. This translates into CASKGLGTDTQYF.

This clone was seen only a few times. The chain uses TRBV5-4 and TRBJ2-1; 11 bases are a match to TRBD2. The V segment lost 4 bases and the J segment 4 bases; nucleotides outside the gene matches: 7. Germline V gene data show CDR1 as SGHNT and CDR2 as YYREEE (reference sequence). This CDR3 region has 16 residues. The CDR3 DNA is TGTGCCAGCAGCCTTCCTTTAGCGGGAGGGTACAATGAGCAGTTCTTC. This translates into CASSLPLAGGYNEQFF. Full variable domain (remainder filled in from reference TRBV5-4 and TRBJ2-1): ETGVTQSPTHLIKTRGQQVTLRCSSQSGHNTVSWYQQALGQGPQFIFQYYREEENGRGNFPPRFSGLQFPNYSSELNVNALELDDSALYLCASSLPLAGGYNEQFFGPGTRLTVL.

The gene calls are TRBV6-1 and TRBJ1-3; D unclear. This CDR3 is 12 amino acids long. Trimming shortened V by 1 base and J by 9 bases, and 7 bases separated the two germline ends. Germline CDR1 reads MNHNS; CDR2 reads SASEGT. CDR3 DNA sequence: TGTGCCAGCAGTGAAGGGGAACTCACCATATATTTT. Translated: CASSEGELTIYF.

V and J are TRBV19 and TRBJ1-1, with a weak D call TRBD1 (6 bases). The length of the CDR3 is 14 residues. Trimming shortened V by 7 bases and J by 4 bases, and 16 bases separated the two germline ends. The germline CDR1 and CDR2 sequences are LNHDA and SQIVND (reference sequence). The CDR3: CASTTGGPTTEAFF. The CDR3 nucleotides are TGTGCCAGTACCACTGGGGGGCCCACCACTGAAGCTTTCTTT.

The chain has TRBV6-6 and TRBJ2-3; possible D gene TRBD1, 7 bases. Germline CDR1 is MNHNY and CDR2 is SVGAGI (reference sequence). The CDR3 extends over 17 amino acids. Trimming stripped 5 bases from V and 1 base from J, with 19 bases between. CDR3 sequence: CASSQRQGGLGTDTQYF. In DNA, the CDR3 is TGTGCCAGCAGTCAGAGACAGGGAGGCTTGGGCACAGATACGCAGTATTTT.

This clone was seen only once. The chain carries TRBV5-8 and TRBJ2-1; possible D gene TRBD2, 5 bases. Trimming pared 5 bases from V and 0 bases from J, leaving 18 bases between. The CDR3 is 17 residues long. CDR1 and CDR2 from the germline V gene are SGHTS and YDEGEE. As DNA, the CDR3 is TGTGCCAGCAGACGGGGAGCGGTCCTGAGCTCCTACAATGAGCAGTTCTTC. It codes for CASRRGAVLSSYNEQFF.

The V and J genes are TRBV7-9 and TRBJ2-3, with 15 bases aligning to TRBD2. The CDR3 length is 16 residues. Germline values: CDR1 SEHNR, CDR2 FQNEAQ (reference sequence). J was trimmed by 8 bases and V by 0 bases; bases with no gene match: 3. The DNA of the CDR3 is TGTGCCAGCAGCTTAGCCGGGACTAGCGGGAGGAGTACGCAGTATTTT. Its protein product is CASSLAGTSGRSTQYF.

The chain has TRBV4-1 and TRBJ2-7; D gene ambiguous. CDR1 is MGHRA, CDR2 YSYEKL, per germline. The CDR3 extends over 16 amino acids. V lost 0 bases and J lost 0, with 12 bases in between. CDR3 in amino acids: CASSQETSTYSYEQYF. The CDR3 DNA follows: TGCGCCAGCAGCCAAGAAACGTCCACCTACTCCTACGAGCAGTACTTC.

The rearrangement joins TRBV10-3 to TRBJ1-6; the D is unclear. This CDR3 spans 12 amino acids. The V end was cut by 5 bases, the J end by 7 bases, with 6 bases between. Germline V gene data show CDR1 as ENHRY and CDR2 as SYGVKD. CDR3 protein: CAISLGNSPLHF. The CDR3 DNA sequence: TGTGCCATCAGTCTTGGGAATTCACCCCTCCACTTT.

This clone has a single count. This CDR3 is CASSQHFPGQGNEKLFF. As DNA, the CDR3 is TGTGCCAGCAGCCAACACTTTCCGGGACAGGGAAATGAAAAACTGTTTTTT. The chain links TRBV16 to TRBJ1-4; TRBD1 matches 9 bases. CDR3 length equals 17 residues. The germline gives CDR1 KGHSY, CDR2 FQNENV. Trimming removed 2 bases from V and 5 bases from J; junction bases left unmatched: 9.

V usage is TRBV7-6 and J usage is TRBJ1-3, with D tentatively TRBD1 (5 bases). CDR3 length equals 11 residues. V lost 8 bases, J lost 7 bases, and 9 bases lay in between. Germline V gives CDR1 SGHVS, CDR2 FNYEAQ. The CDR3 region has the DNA TGTGCCAGCTTCCAGGGTAACACCATATATTTT. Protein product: CASFQGNTIYF.

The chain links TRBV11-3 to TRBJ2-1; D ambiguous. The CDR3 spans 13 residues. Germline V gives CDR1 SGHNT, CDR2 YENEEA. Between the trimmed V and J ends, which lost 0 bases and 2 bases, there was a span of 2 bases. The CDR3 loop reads CASSLDPYNEQFF. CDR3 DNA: TGTGCCAGCAGCTTAGATCCCTACAATGAGCAGTTCTTC.

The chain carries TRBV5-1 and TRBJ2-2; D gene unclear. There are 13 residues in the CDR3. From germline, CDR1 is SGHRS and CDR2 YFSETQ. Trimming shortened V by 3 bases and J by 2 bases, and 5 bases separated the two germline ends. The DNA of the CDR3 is TGCGCCAGCAGCTACGATAACACCGGGGAGCTGTTTTTT. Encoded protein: CASSYDNTGELFF.

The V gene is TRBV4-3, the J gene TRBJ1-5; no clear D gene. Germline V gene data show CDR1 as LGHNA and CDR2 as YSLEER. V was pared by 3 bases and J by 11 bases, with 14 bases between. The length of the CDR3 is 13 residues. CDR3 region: CASSQGYGKTQHF. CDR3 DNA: TGCGCCAGCAGCCAGGGATACGGAAAGACCCAGCATTTT.

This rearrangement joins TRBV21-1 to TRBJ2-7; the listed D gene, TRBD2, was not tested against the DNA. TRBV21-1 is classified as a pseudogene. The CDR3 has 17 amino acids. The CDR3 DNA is TGTGCCAGCAGCAAAGCGAGGATGATTGAATACTCCTACGAGCAGTACTTC. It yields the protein CASSKARMIEYSYEQYF.

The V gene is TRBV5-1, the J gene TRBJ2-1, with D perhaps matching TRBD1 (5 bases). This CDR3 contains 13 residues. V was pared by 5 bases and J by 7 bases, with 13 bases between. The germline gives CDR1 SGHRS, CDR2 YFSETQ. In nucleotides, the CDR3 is TGCGCCAGCAGTGCGGCAGGGTGGAATGAGCAGTTCTTC. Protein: CASSAAGWNEQFF.